This T cell receptor (beta chain) is drawn from a study of cytomegalovirus exposure and HLA in healthy donors. Study-wide findings and caveats: In the analysis, some V segments, TRBV6-2 and TRBV6-3 included, were excluded as indistinguishable. In presence/absence analyses, roughly uniform sequencing depth across donors was assumed.

Trimming left V 4 bases short and J 2 bases short, with 14 bases between. This CDR3 spans 15 amino acids. Germline V lookup: CDR1 MGHRA, CDR2 YSYEKL. As to this clone: No antigen is known for it.

PCR amplification relied on 60 Vbeta primers (plus 13 Jbeta primers). Produced via immunoSEQ multiplex PCR; TCRdb's table is partial and in-frame only. Found here are 200,000 to 250,000 clones, under 90% of them singletons; the top ten hold around 1.4%. This TCR came from a human donor in good health. The sequenced sample consisted of PBMCs. The rearrangement uses TRBV4-1 and TRBJ2-5; D may be TRBD1 (6 bases). The chain's CDR3 is CASSPQPTGQETQYF. The CDR3 bases are TGCGCCAGCAGCCCCCAGCCGACAGGACAAGAGACCCAGTACTTC.